A single sample gave rise to the 17 T cell receptor beta chains below, sequenced in a study of blood T cell repertoires in COVID-19 (dated by TCRdb to 2020 to 2022). The method was the immunoSEQ multiplex PCR assay. The table was pulled from immuneACCESS by TCRdb, which kept in-frame rearrangements only. Such tables lose some clones; where checked, under half of the loss comes from unresolved V genes, and the rest has no known cause. The sample has roughly 200,000 clones on record, around 83% of them singletons. Around 8.1% of the sample is taken by the ten largest. Sequenced: peripheral blood. The receptors derive from a man aged 35-49 years with active or convalescent COVID-19.

The V gene is TRBV24-1, the J gene TRBJ2-3, with 8 bases that match TRBD1. Trimming took 1 base from V and 1 from J; bases not matched to a gene: 3. The CDR3 runs 16 residues. Germline assignment: CDR1 KGHDR and CDR2 SFDVKD. CDR3 coding DNA: TGTGCCACCAGTGATTTTCGGGGACAGGGCACAGATACGCAGTATTTT. It yields the protein CATSDFRGQGTDTQYF.

V and J are TRBV13 and TRBJ2-1; D is perhaps TRBD1 (8 bases). V was pared by 0 bases and J by 3 bases, with 21 bases between. Germline loops: CDR1 PRHDT, CDR2 FYEKMQ (reference sequence). CDR3 length: 19 residues. CDR3 in amino acids: CASSLGPLGQGGSYNEQFF. DNA for the CDR3: TGTGCCAGCAGCTTAGGCCCCCTCGGACAGGGAGGGAGCTACAATGAGCAGTTCTTC.

This clone has a handful of counts. The CDR3 DNA reads as TGTGCCAGCAGCCGTACGGACAGTCTCGAGCAGTACTTC. Encoded protein: CASSRTDSLEQYF. The chain employs TRBV6-2 or TRBV6-3 and TRBJ2-7; D possibly corresponds to TRBD1 (6 bases). The germline V gene encodes CDR1 MNHEY and CDR2 SVGEGT. Trimming pared 6 bases from V and 6 bases from J, leaving 15 bases between. CDR3 size: 13 residues.

V gene TRBV6-4 combines with J gene TRBJ2-3; 8 bases fit TRBD2. This CDR3 contains 14 residues. V dropped 2 bases and J dropped 6; count of bases not matched to a gene: 4. Germline V CDR1 and CDR2: MRHNA, SNTAGT. The chain's CDR3 is CASSDREGVDTQYF. DNA for the CDR3: TGTGCCAGCAGTGACCGGGAGGGCGTCGATACGCAGTATTTT.

The gene calls are TRBV6-6 and TRBJ1-4; D perhaps matches TRBD1 (6 bases). Looked up from germline, CDR1 is MNHNY and CDR2 is SVGAGI (reference sequence). The CDR3 totals 14 residues. The V gene lost 6 bases and the J gene lost 6 bases, with 14 bases spanning the gap. The CDR3 DNA reads as TGTGCCAGCAGACCAGGGGAGATTGATGAAAAACTGTTTTTT. Protein sequence: CASRPGEIDEKLFF.

The chain carries TRBV10-3 and TRBJ1-4; the match to TRBD1 covers 7 bases. The CDR3 is made up of 14 amino acids. CDR1 and CDR2 (germline): ENHRY, SYGVKD. The V gene end was trimmed by 6 bases and the J gene end by 0 bases; junction bases not matched to a gene: 1. CDR3 region: CAISQGATNEKLFF. The CDR3 nucleotides read TGTGCCATCAGCCAGGGGGCAACTAATGAAAAACTGTTTTTT.

The J gene is TRBJ2-7, the V gene TRBV6-1; weak D call: TRBD2 (5 bases). The V gene lost 2 bases and the J gene lost 7 bases, with 15 bases spanning the gap. In germline, CDR1 is MNHNS, CDR2 SASEGT. The CDR3 spans 14 residues. CDR3 bases: TGTGCCAGCAGTGAACAGCGGATTGTGGGGGAGCAGTACTTC. Translated, it gives CASSEQRIVGEQYF.

V is TRBV6-5 and J is TRBJ1-2; weak D call: TRBD1 (6 bases). The germline V and J ends were trimmed by 0 bases and 5 bases, with 13 bases remaining between them. The CDR3 covers 15 residues. Germline CDR1 MNHEY, CDR2 SVGAGI. The CDR3: CASSYSMGAGYGYTF. The CDR3 DNA is TGTGCCAGCAGTTACTCGATGGGGGCTGGGTATGGCTACACCTTC.

The genes are TRBV29-1 and TRBJ1-1; the D gene is possibly TRBD1 (6 bases). The germline V and J ends were trimmed by 4 bases and 4 bases, with 13 bases remaining between them. Germline CDR1 and CDR2: SQVTM and ANQGSEA. The CDR3 consists of 13 residues. CDR3 coding DNA: TGCAGCGTTGGCCCTCAAGGGGGCACTGAAGCTTTCTTT. Its protein is CSVGPQGGTEAFF. Variable domain in full (rest from reference TRBV29-1 and TRBJ1-1): SAVISQKPSRDICQRGTSLTIQCQVDSQVTMMFWYRQQPGQSLTLIATANQGSEATYESGFVIDKFPISRPNLTFSTLTVSNMSPEDSSIYLCSVGPQGGTEAFFGQGTRLTVV.

V usage is TRBV29-1 and J usage is TRBJ1-2; the match to TRBD1 covers 7 bases. The CDR3 sequence is 11 residues long. Germline V lookup: CDR1 SQVTM, CDR2 ANQGSEA. The V segment lost 6 bases and the J segment 4 bases; nucleotides outside the gene matches: 2. The CDR3 DNA is TGCAGCGTGGGACAGATCTATGGCTACACCTTC. It translates to CSVGQIYGYTF.

The rearrangement joins TRBV11-3 to TRBJ1-6; D possibly corresponds to TRBD1 (5 bases). The V end lost 1 base, the J end lost 8 bases, and 18 bases lay between the germline ends. CDR3 size: 17 residues. CDR1 and CDR2 from the germline V gene are SGHNT and YENEEA. The CDR3 protein is CASSLGAALGPDSPLHF. The CDR3 region has the DNA TGTGCCAGCAGCTTAGGCGCGGCCCTGGGGCCTGATTCACCCCTCCACTTT.

The chain combines TRBV29-1 with TRBJ1-2; 8 bases are shared with TRBD1. CDR3 length: 12 amino acids. V was pared by 4 bases and J by 8 bases, with 6 bases of the junction left unmatched. Looked up from germline, CDR1 is SQVTM and CDR2 is ANQGSEA. Here the CDR3 reads CSVGDRGRGYTF. CDR3 nucleotides: TGCAGCGTTGGCGACAGGGGTAGAGGCTACACCTTC.

In the case of this clone: With a much larger clone just one base away, this may be a read error. The V gene is TRBV5-6, the J gene TRBJ2-1; maybe TRBD1 (6 bases). The germline CDR1 and CDR2 sequences are SGHDT and YYEEEE. Trimming removed 4 bases from V and 4 bases from J, with 9 bases in between. This CDR3 spans 13 amino acids. DNA of the CDR3: TGTGCCAGCAGCATACAGGGTTACAATGAGCAGTTCTTC. It translates to CASSIQGYNEQFF.

The gene calls are TRBV6-5 and TRBJ1-2; 7 nucleotides agree with TRBD1. J was trimmed by 4 bases and V by 2 bases; bases with no gene match: 10. The CDR3 has 16 residues. Germline assignment: CDR1 MNHEY and CDR2 SVGAGI. The CDR3 DNA reads as TGTGCCAGCAGTTACCTACACGACAGGGAACCCTATGGCTACACCTTC. The encoded protein is CASSYLHDREPYGYTF.

The genes are TRBV7-9 and TRBJ1-6; tentative D call: TRBD1 (6 bases). CDR1 is SEHNR, CDR2 FQNEAQ, per germline (reference sequence). CDR3 length: 17 residues. Trimming left V 2 bases short and J 9 bases short, with 20 bases between. The CDR3 loop is CASSLSWTAVGRSPLHF. For the CDR3, the DNA is TGTGCCAGCAGCTTATCGTGGACAGCGGTGGGTCGTTCACCCCTCCACTTT.

This clone appeared a few times. The J gene is TRBJ2-1, the V gene TRBV27; D is possibly TRBD2 (5 bases). The germline V and J ends were trimmed by 2 bases and 9 bases, with 11 bases remaining between them. Germline CDR1 reads MNHEY; CDR2 reads SMNVEV (reference sequence). The CDR3 extends over 13 amino acids. The CDR3 DNA reads TGTGCCAGCAGTTTAGAGGGTATGGGTGAGCAGTTCTTC. Amino acids: CASSLEGMGEQFF.

The chain combines TRBV29-1 with TRBJ1-2; possible D gene TRBD1, 6 bases. Germline CDR1 and CDR2: SQVTM and ANQGSEA. V was shortened by 3 bases and J by 5 bases, with 19 bases between the two germline ends. This CDR3 has 15 residues. Here the CDR3 reads CSVEPTGIRSYGYTF. CDR3 nucleotide sequence: TGCAGCGTTGAGCCAACAGGGATTCGTAGTTATGGCTACACCTTC.